The rows below give T cell receptor beta chains drawn from one sample of a study of HIV-infected patients and healthy controls. TCRdb redid the calling of the 5' RACE reads with MiXCR, one entry per CDR3 protein. The sample holds around 16,000 distinct CDR3 sequences, more than 7.5% seen once. The material sequenced was blood. These receptors originate from an adult in good health. Each CDR3 is given with its conserved first and last residue. D genes are given only for firm matches. The size field is filled for only some rows; it gives once, few, many or a size class.

j_call,clone_size,v_call,d_call,cdr3_aa,cdr3_nt
TRBJ2-7,many,TRBV28,.,CASRIHDEAAAYEQYF,TGTGCCAGCAGGATCCATGACGAGGCAGCCGCCTACGAGCAGTACTTC
TRBJ1-2,many,TRBV5-1,.,CASSLYGQSEGYGYTF,TGCGCCAGCAGCTTATACGGACAATCGGAAGGCTATGGCTACACCTTC
TRBJ2-4,many,TRBV11-2,TRBD1,CASSPDRVAKNIQYF,TGTGCCAGCAGCCCGGACAGGGTAGCCAAAAACATTCAGTACTTC
TRBJ1-5,many,TRBV20-1,.,CSAGQSNQPQHF,TGCAGTGCCGGACAGAGCAATCAGCCCCAGCATTTT
TRBJ2-1,few,TRBV6-2/TRBV6-3,TRBD2,CASSYGAGDYNEQFF,TGTGCCAGCAGTTACGGAGCGGGAGATTACAATGAGCAGTTCTTC
TRBJ2-1,many,TRBV7-9,.,CATLPPSYNEQFF,TGTGCCACCTTACCGCCTAGCTACAATGAGCAGTTCTTC
TRBJ2-3,medium-sized,TRBV18,.,CASSPGRAPDTQYF,TGTGCCAGCTCACCAGGAAGGGCCCCAGATACGCAGTATTTT
TRBJ2-7,.,TRBV20-1,TRBD1,CSASRTGVEQYF,TGCAGTGCTAGTAGGACAGGAGTTGAGCAGTACTTC
TRBJ2-2,medium-sized,TRBV29-1,.,CSVEDSNTGELFF,TGCAGCGTTGAAGATTCGAACACCGGGGAGCTGTTTTTT
TRBJ2-3,medium-sized,TRBV2,.,CASSEKGGPPTDTQYF,TGTGCCAGCAGTGAAAAGGGCGGGCCCCCCACAGATACGCAGTATTTT
TRBJ2-5,.,TRBV5-1,TRBD2,CASSLVSSGGQETQYF,TGCGCCAGCAGCTTGGTTTCGAGCGGGGGACAAGAGACCCAGTACTTC
TRBJ2-1,medium-sized,TRBV11-3,.,CASSLAGSGPGRGEQFF,TGTGCCAGCAGCTTAGCTGGTAGTGGTCCGGGCCGCGGTGAGCAGTTCTTC
TRBJ1-4,.,TRBV4-1,.,CASSQEGGNEKLFF,TGCGCCAGCAGCCAAGAAGGGGGGAATGAAAAACTGTTTTTT
TRBJ1-1,many,TRBV18,.,CASSPPGTTEAFF,TGTGCCAGCTCACCTCCCGGGACCACTGAAGCTTTCTTT
TRBJ2-1,many,TRBV5-1,.,CASSSDRTYNNEQFF,TGCGCCAGCAGTTCCGACAGGACTTACAACAATGAGCAGTTCTTC
TRBJ2-5,many,TRBV4-1,.,CASSQEGGGTRETQYF,TGCGCCAGCAGCCAAGAAGGTGGCGGGACCCGAGAGACCCAGTACTTC
TRBJ2-5,medium-sized,TRBV6-2/TRBV6-3,.,CASSEEFRDPQYF,TGTGCCAGCAGTGAGGAGTTTCGCGATCCCCAGTACTTC
TRBJ2-1,medium-sized,TRBV4-2,.,CASSQVRSRMNEQFF,TGTGCCAGCAGCCAAGTTCGCAGTAGGATGAATGAGCAGTTCTTC
TRBJ1-4,many,TRBV7-9,.,CASARANEKLFF,TGTGCCAGCGCAAGGGCTAATGAAAAACTGTTTTTT
TRBJ2-3,many,TRBV5-1,.,CASSTSLGTDTQYF,TGCGCCAGCAGCACCTCCCTAGGGACAGATACGCAGTATTTT
TRBJ1-1,few,TRBV20-1,TRBD1,CSARDPGQGVYEAFF,TGCAGTGCTAGAGACCCAGGACAGGGGGTCTATGAAGCTTTCTTT
TRBJ2-5,.,TRBV28,.,CASSLPVQETQYF,TGTGCCAGCAGTTTACCGGTCCAAGAGACCCAGTACTTC
TRBJ2-1,medium-sized,TRBV7-8,.,CASSLGLTDEQFF,TGTGCCAGCAGCTTAGGACTGACAGATGAGCAGTTCTTC
TRBJ2-3,many,TRBV7-9,TRBD1,CASSPPTGGSGDTQYF,TGTGCCAGCAGCCCCCCGACAGGGGGCAGCGGAGATACGCAGTATTTT
TRBJ2-3,medium-sized,TRBV4-1,.,CASSQEDGGTQYF,TGCGCCAGCAGCCAAGAGGACGGAGGTACGCAGTATTTT
TRBJ2-1,medium-sized,TRBV6-2/TRBV6-3,TRBD2,CASSLAGENNEQFF,TGTGCCAGCAGCCTAGCGGGTGAAAACAATGAGCAGTTCTTC
TRBJ2-5,medium-sized,TRBV27,TRBD2,CASSLSSPREGETQYF,TGTGCCAGCAGTTTATCATCCCCCAGGGAGGGAGAGACCCAGTACTTC
TRBJ2-3,many,TRBV11-2,.,CASSLSLSDVIATDTQYF,TGTGCCAGCAGCTTATCGCTCAGCGACGTAATCGCCACAGATACGCAGTATTTT
TRBJ2-3,many,TRBV12-3/TRBV12-4,TRBD1,CATRDRGYTDTQYF,TGTGCCACCCGGGACAGGGGGTATACAGATACGCAGTATTTT
TRBJ1-1,.,TRBV28,.,CASSSPRTVGAFF,TGTGCCAGCAGTTCTCCACGGACAGTCGGGGCTTTCTTT
TRBJ1-1,many,TRBV11-2,.,CASSFYRNTEAFF,TGTGCCAGCAGCTTTTATCGGAACACTGAAGCTTTCTTT
TRBJ2-5,many,TRBV5-1,.,CASSLGSQETQYF,TGCGCCAGCAGCTTGGGGAGCCAAGAGACCCAGTACTTC